This record concerns one T cell receptor beta chain sequence. No antigen is known for it. This entry belongs to a study of OX40 agonist ivuxolimab in advanced cancers. Study-level points and caveats: CD8+ T cells were the subset that, on average, had more expanded clones than CD4+. CD4+ and CD8+ blood T cells expanded clonally by week 6 at 0.1 to 3.0 mg/kg. The specificity for antigen of the expanded peripheral T cells was not determined.

Profiling relied on immunoSEQ multiplex PCR, and the TCRdb table lists in-frame clones only, not all of them. The sample gives about 50,000 clones, 85% to 95% of which show up once; 15% to 20% is in the top ten. V shed 6 bases and J 6 bases; nucleotides not matched to a gene: 13. This CDR3 spans 15 amino acids. From germline, CDR1 is LNHDA and CDR2 SQIVND (reference sequence). At cycle 4 day 1, cycle 7 day 1, and baseline, blood was sampled. The receptor's source is an adult with an advanced solid tumor such as melanoma, head and neck, liver or kidney cancer. The rearrangement uses TRBV19 and TRBJ1-1; the match to TRBD1 covers 7 bases. Sample: CD4+ or CD8+ T cells sorted from blood, taken in a trial of the OX40 agonist ivuxolimab. CDR3 in amino acids: CASSARGPLPAEAFF. The CDR3 DNA is TGTGCCAGTAGCGCAAGGGGGCCCCTTCCGGCTGAAGCTTTCTTT.